The table lists the clone carrying this TCR beta chain with a few counts. The data were taken from a study of patients and donors after allogeneic stem cell transplantation. TCRdb analysed the RT-PCR reads with MiXCR anew, one entry per CDR3 protein. The sample contains approximately 140,000 distinct CDR3 sequences, about 40% of which appear only once. The CDR3 has 15 amino acids. The germline V gene has CDR1 MNHEY and CDR2 SVGAGI. Between the trimmed V and J ends, which lost 5 bases and 1 base, there was a span of 14 bases. The genes are TRBV6-5 and TRBJ1-1; D is undetermined. The receptor was derived from a human donor who was either an allogeneic HSCT recipient or a stem cell or donor lymphocyte infusion donor (not recorded which). It is not recorded whose cells these are; they may come from a transplant donor. Sequencing was performed on blood, either unsorted or a sorted T cell fraction (not recorded which). This chain's CDR3 is CASSPPMGRNTEAFF. The CDR3 region has the DNA TGTGCCAGCAGTCCCCCTATGGGGAGGAACACTGAAGCTTTCTTT.